The sequence of this TCR beta chain was determined in a study of T cell responses to AZD1222 COVID-19 vaccine. On this clone: Its antigen is as yet unknown.

TCRdb's copy holds only in-frame clones and misses some; the assay was immunoSEQ multiplex PCR. The sample has 95,000 to 150,000 clones, 90% seen once; the top ten hold about 4%. Study results and limitations: At 160-218 and 743-854, vaccine-associated CD4 TCRs were dominant, and they spanned spike. Baseline seropositivity occurred in only a handful of AZD1222 recipients. There were repertoire samples only from the period after the peak T cell response.

The sample was peripheral blood, taken on day 0 of MenACWY control vaccination. This clonotype originated in an adult in good health.

The CDR3 DNA follows: TGTGCCAGTAGTATGGAGGCCCTCTCTGGAAACACCATATATTTT. Translation: CASSMEALSGNTIYF. This chain uses TRBV19 with TRBJ1-3; D not certain. Germline loops: CDR1 LNHDA, CDR2 SQIVND (reference sequence). There are 15 residues in the CDR3. Trimming pared 3 bases from V and 0 bases from J, leaving 9 bases between.